The rows below give T cell receptor beta chains drawn from one sample of a study of cytomegalovirus exposure and HLA in healthy donors. Measured with immunoSEQ multiplex PCR; TCRdb has only the in-frame clones, and not every one. The sample contains 150,000 to 200,000 clones, around three quarters of which appear only once. The sample taken for sequencing was PBMCs. The receptors were sampled from a young woman in good health and CMV-seronegative. CDR3s include the opening cysteine and the closing phenylalanine or tryptophan. A D gene is named only where the DNA matches it firmly. The size of a clone is reported for some rows only, either as once, few or many, or as a class for expanded clones.

J gene | clone size | D gene | CDR3 length | V gene | CDR3 protein | CDR3 DNA
TRBJ1-4 | . | TRBD1 | 16 | TRBV10-1 | CASPRWDRGRDEKLFF | TGCGCCAGCCCCCGGTGGGACAGGGGACGGGATGAAAAACTGTTTTTT
TRBJ2-3 | . | . | 15 | TRBV5-1 | CASSALGPRGDTQYF | TGCGCCAGCAGCGCCCTCGGCCCGCGGGGAGATACGCAGTATTTT
TRBJ1-5 | . | TRBD1 | 17 | TRBV14 | CASSPPPWTGLNQPQHF | TGTGCCAGCAGCCCCCCACCCTGGACAGGTTTGAATCAGCCCCAGCATTTT
TRBJ1-3 | . | . | 15 | TRBV6-6 | CASNQGGASGNTIYF | TGTGCCAGCAACCAGGGAGGGGCCTCTGGAAACACCATATATTTT
TRBJ2-5 | . | . | 13 | TRBV7-3 | CASSSLGQETQYF | TGTGCCAGCAGCTCACTAGGACAAGAGACCCAGTACTTC
TRBJ1-5 | . | . | 15 | TRBV29-1 | CSVESPLGPNQPQHF | TGCAGCGTTGAATCTCCCCTGGGCCCCAATCAGCCCCAGCATTTT
TRBJ1-5 | . | . | 13 | TRBV5-1 | CASSSGSNQPQHF | TGCGCCAGCAGCTCAGGGAGCAATCAGCCCCAGCATTTT
TRBJ1-6 | . | TRBD1 | 14 | TRBV29-1 | CSVGSGGYNSPLHF | TGCAGCGTTGGTTCAGGGGGCTATAATTCACCCCTCCACTTT
TRBJ1-2 | few | TRBD1 | 13 | TRBV6-5 | CASRRQGVGGYTF | TGTGCCAGCAGGAGACAGGGGGTAGGTGGCTACACCTTC
TRBJ1-5 | . | . | 13 | TRBV28 | CASSLYSGQPQHF | TGTGCCAGCAGTTTATATTCGGGACAGCCCCAGCATTTT
TRBJ2-2 | . | . | 14 | TRBV4-2 | CASSRDDRPGELFF | TGTGCCAGCAGCCGGGATGACAGGCCCGGGGAGCTGTTTTTT
TRBJ1-1 | few | . | 13 | TRBV30 | CAWRQGSYTEAFF | TGTGCCTGGAGACAGGGTTCTTACACTGAAGCTTTCTTT
TRBJ1-4 | few | TRBD1 | 13 | TRBV7-2 | CASSSRDSEKLFF | TGTGCCAGCAGCTCCCGGGACAGTGAAAAACTGTTTTTT
TRBJ1-6 | few | . | 15 | TRBV10-3 | CAISKKQTENSPLHF | TGTGCCATCAGTAAAAAACAGACAGAGAATTCACCCCTCCACTTT
TRBJ2-1 | . | TRBD2 | 18 | TRBV5-1 | CASSMGLAGAPSYNEQFF | TGCGCCAGCAGCATGGGACTAGCGGGGGCCCCTTCCTACAATGAGCAGTTCTTC
TRBJ1-4 | . | . | 15 | TRBV5-1 | CASSVAGPRGEKLFF | TGCGCCAGCAGCGTGGCGGGTCCCCGGGGTGAAAAACTGTTTTTT
TRBJ2-2 | . | TRBD1 | 17 | TRBV15 | CATSRDDRVEGTGELFF | TGTGCCACCAGCAGAGATGACAGGGTCGAGGGTACCGGGGAGCTGTTTTTT
TRBJ2-1 | . | . | 16 | TRBV5-1 | CASSITGLGSYNEQFF | TGCGCCAGCAGCATCACAGGTCTTGGTTCCTACAATGAGCAGTTCTTC
TRBJ2-5 | . | TRBD1 | 14 | TRBV4-2 | CASSLGQGQETQYF | TGTGCCAGCAGCCTGGGACAGGGTCAAGAGACCCAGTACTTC
TRBJ1-4 | once | . | 14 | TRBV19 | CASGKRTGNEKLFF | TGTGCCAGTGGCAAAAGGACGGGGAATGAAAAACTGTTTTTT
TRBJ1-1 | . | . | 16 | TRBV5-5 | CASSLVTGGGNTEAFF | TGTGCCAGCAGCTTGGTCACGGGAGGGGGGAACACTGAAGCTTTCTTT
TRBJ1-2 | . | . | 15 | TRBV5-6 | CASRPVGGNNYGYTF | TGTGCCAGCAGACCTGTGGGAGGAAATAACTATGGCTACACCTTC
TRBJ1-5 | . | . | 17 | TRBV11-2 | CASSPTQGIPGSQPQHF | TGTGCCAGCAGCCCTACCCAGGGGATACCCGGGTCTCAGCCCCAGCATTTT
TRBJ2-2 | . | TRBD1 | 15 | TRBV5-1 | CASSPGGANTGELFF | TGCGCCAGCAGTCCAGGGGGCGCGAACACCGGGGAGCTGTTTTTT
TRBJ2-7 | . | . | 14 | TRBV5-1 | CASSSTVLSREQYF | TGCGCCAGCAGCTCGACAGTTCTTTCGAGGGAGCAGTACTTC